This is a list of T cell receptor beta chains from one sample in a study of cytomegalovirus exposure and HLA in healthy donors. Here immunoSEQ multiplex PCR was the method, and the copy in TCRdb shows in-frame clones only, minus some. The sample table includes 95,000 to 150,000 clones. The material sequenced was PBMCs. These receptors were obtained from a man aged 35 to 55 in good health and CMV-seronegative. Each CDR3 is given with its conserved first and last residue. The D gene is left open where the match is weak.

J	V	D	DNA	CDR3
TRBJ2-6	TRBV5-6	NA	TGTGCCAGCAGAAGTACAGGGCCCGGGGCCAACGTCCTGACTTTC	CASRSTGPGANVLTF
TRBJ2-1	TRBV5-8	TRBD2	TGTGCCAGCAGCTTAGGGCTAGCGGAATACAATGAGCAGTTCTTC	CASSLGLAEYNEQFF
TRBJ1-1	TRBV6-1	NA	TGTGCCAGCAGTGAAATCGTGAGCACTGAAGCTTTCTTT	CASSEIVSTEAFF
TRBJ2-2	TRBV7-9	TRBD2	TGTGCCAGCAGCGTTAGCGGGAGGGACACCGGGGAGCTGTTTTTT	CASSVSGRDTGELFF
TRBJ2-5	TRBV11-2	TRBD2	TGTGCCAGCAGCTACCAAGCGGGGAGTGAGACCCAGTACTTC	CASSYQAGSETQYF
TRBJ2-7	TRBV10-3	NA	TGTGCCATCAGTGAGTCGACCGGGAGCTCCTACGAGCAGTACTTC	CAISESTGSSYEQYF
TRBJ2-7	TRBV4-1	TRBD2	TGCGCCAGCAGCCGCGGACTAGCGGGAACCTACGAGCAGTACTTC	CASSRGLAGTYEQYF
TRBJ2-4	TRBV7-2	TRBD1	TGTGCCAGCAGCTCAGACAGGGGGAACATTCAGTACTTC	CASSSDRGNIQYF
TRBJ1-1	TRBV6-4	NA	TGTGCCAGCAGTGACCCTTGGGACACCGAGGGCACTGAAGCTTTCTTT	CASSDPWDTEGTEAFF
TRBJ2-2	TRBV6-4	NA	TGTGCCAGCAGTGACTTAAATTCCGGGGAGCTGTTTTTT	CASSDLNSGELFF
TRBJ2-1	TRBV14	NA	TGTGCCAGCAGCCAAACCCAAAGGCGGAGCTGGAAAGACAATGAGCAGTTCTTC	CASSQTQRRSWKDNEQFF
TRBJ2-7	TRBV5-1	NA	TGCGCCAGCAGTTCTACAGGGATGGAATACGAGCAGTACTTC	CASSSTGMEYEQYF
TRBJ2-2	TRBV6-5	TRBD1	TGTGCCAGCAGTAGACAGGGGCGGAACACCGGGGAGCTGTTTTTT	CASSRQGRNTGELFF
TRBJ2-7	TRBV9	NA	TGTGCCAGCAGCGTAGGAGGTACGCCGACCTACGAGCAGTACTTC	CASSVGGTPTYEQYF
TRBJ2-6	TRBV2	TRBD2	TGTGCCAGCAGTGGATGGCGGGAGGGCCCTGGGGCCAACGTCCTGACTTTC	CASSGWREGPGANVLTF
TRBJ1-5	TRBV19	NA	TGTGCCAGTAGTATAGCCCAAGCGGACCCGTCTTTCAATCAGCCCCAGCATTTT	CASSIAQADPSFNQPQHF
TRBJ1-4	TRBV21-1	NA	TGTGCCAGCAGCAAAATGCGGCGGGTAAATGAAAAACTGTTTTTT	CASSKMRRVNEKLFF
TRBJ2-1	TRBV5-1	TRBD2	TGCGCCAGCAGCCCGGGACTAGCGGCCTTGTGGTTCTTC	CASSPGLAALWFF
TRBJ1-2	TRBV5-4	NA	TGTGCCAGCAGCCCTGGACGGGAAAACTATGGCTACACCTTC	CASSPGRENYGYTF
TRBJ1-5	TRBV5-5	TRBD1	TGTGCCAGCAGCTTGTCCGGGACAGATGTGGGCAATCAGCCCCAGCATTTT	CASSLSGTDVGNQPQHF
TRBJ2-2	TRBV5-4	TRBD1	TGTGCCAGCAGCTCACTCCTGACAGGGAACCCCGGGGAGCTGTTTTTT	CASSSLLTGNPGELFF
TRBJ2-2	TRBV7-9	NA	TGTGCCAGCAGCTCCACGAGGCGGGGGCAAAGCGGGGAGCTGTTTTTT	CASSSTRRGQSGELFF
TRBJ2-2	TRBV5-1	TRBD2	TGCGCCAGCAGCCAACTAGCGGGAGTTTTAACCGGGGAGCTGTTTTTT	CASSQLAGVLTGELFF
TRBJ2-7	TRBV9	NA	TGTGCCAGCGGTGGGCACGAGCAGTACTTC	CASGGHEQYF
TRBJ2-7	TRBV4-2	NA	TGTGCCAGCAGCCAAGATTGGGGCGACTACGAGCAGTACTTC	CASSQDWGDYEQYF
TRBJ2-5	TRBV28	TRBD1	TGTGCCAGCAGTTTACAACAGGGGGTTGAGACCCAGTACTTC	CASSLQQGVETQYF
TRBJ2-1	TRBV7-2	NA	TGTGCCAGCAGCTTAATTCAAAACCCTACCTACAATGAGCAGTTCTTC	CASSLIQNPTYNEQFF
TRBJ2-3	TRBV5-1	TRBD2	TGCGCCAGCAGCTCGGGACTAGCGGGAGATACGCAGTATTTT	CASSSGLAGDTQYF
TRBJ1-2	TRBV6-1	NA	TGTGCCAGCAGTGAAGCCTGGGGAGGACCCTATGGCTACACCTTC	CASSEAWGGPYGYTF
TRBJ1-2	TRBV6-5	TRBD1	TGTGCCAGCAGTTACTCGGATCTTTGGACAGGGGATGGCTACACCTTC	CASSYSDLWTGDGYTF
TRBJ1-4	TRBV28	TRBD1	TGTGCCAGCAGTCTAGCGGGACAGACTAATGAAAAACTGTTTTTT	CASSLAGQTNEKLFF
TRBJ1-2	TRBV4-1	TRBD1	TGCGCCAGCAGCCAACGAACAGGGGCCTTAAACTATGGCTACACCTTC	CASSQRTGALNYGYTF
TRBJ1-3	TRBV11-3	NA	TGTGCCAGCAGCTTGGTGGCAGGGCTTGCTGGAAACACCATATATTTT	CASSLVAGLAGNTIYF
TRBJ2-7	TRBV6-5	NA	TGTGCCAGTAGCGTTGCACAAAGCTCCTACGAGCAGTACTTC	CASSVAQSSYEQYF
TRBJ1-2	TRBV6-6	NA	TGTGCCAGCAGCCTCGGTGGCTACACCTTC	CASSLGGYTF
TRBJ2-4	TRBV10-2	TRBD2	TGCGCCAGCAGTGACCTAGCGGGAGTAACGGGCAAAAACATTCAGTACTTC	CASSDLAGVTGKNIQYF
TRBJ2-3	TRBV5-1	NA	TGCGCCAGCAGCTTGGGTAATACAGGGAGGGCAGATACGCAGTATTTT	CASSLGNTGRADTQYF
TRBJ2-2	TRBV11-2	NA	TGTGCCAGCAGTTTACAGCGCGCGAAAACCGGGGAGCTGTTTTTT	CASSLQRAKTGELFF
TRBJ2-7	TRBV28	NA	TGTGCCAGCAGTTTATCCGGGGGTGCCTACGAGCAGTACTTC	CASSLSGGAYEQYF
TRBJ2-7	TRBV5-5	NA	TGTGCCAGCAGCTTCGTGCCAGGGGGGTCCTACGAGCAGTACTTC	CASSFVPGGSYEQYF
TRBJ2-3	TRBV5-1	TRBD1	TGCGCCAGCAGCTACAGGGGCAGCACAGATACGCAGTATTTT	CASSYRGSTDTQYF
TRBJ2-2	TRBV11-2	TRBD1	TGTGCCAGCAGCTTAGGTGCCGGGACAGGGGGCACCGGGGAGCTGTTTTTT	CASSLGAGTGGTGELFF
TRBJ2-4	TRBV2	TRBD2	TGTGCCAGCAGTGAATCCCCGACTAGCGGGGCCGCTCTAGCCAAAAACATTCAGTACTTC	CASSESPTSGAALAKNIQYF